This TCR beta chain derives from a study of OX40 agonist ivuxolimab in advanced cancers. The CDR3 sequence is 16 residues long. Exclusion of a patient followed from autoimmune disease history or systemic immunosuppression. The method was immunoSEQ multiplex PCR; TCRdb's version includes in-frame clones alone and lacks a portion of them. Of around 61,000 clones listed, approximately 82% were seen once; the top ten hold 4.5% to 5%. The chain combines TRBV21-1 with TRBJ2-7; the table calls TRBD2, which could not be checked here. TRBV21-1 counts as a pseudogene. The source was CD4+ or CD8+ T cells sorted from blood, collected in a trial of the OX40 agonist ivuxolimab. The receptor comes from an adult with an advanced solid tumor such as melanoma, head and neck, liver or kidney cancer. In DNA, the CDR3 is TGTGCCAGCAGCAAAGTCCTCCATAAGAGCTCCTACGAGCAGTACTTC. Translation gives CASSKVLHKSSYEQYF.